The 31 T cell receptor beta chains below were found in one sample sequenced in a study of Ad26.COV2.S vaccination and SARS-CoV-2 variants. Data came from immunoSEQ multiplex PCR; TCRdb stores just in-frame clones and leaves some out. The table has 300,000 to 400,000 clones, around 89% seen once. As to treatment: around 19 received Ad26.COV2.S at low or high dose, single or two shots; about 5 received placebo; per-sample allocation not given. Sampling was performed 63 days after the first vaccine or placebo injection. The sequenced sample was peripheral blood, obtained in a trial of Ad26.COV2.S vaccine versus placebo. The receptors here all came from a person aged 18 to 65 who received the Ad26.COV2.S COVID-19 vaccine or a placebo.

The J gene is TRBJ2-1, the V gene TRBV27, with TRBD1 as a possible D gene (5 bases). Germline CDR1 and CDR2: MNHEY and SMNVEV (reference sequence). The CDR3 runs to 17 residues. Trimming pared 2 bases from V and 0 bases from J, leaving 14 bases between. The CDR3 DNA reads TGTGCCAGCAGTTTACGCAGGGATAGAATCTCCTACAATGAGCAGTTCTTC. As protein: CASSLRRDRISYNEQFF.

The J gene is TRBJ1-1, the V gene TRBV10-2; D is perhaps TRBD1 (6 bases). The CDR3 runs 17 residues. V was trimmed by 6 bases and J by 3 bases, leaving 23 bases between them. Germline CDR1 is WSHSY and CDR2 is SAAADI. CDR3 protein: CASRPARGARLDTEAFF. DNA of the CDR3: TGCGCCAGCAGACCCGCGAGGGGGGCAAGGTTGGACACTGAAGCTTTCTTT.

V gene TRBV7-8 combines with J gene TRBJ1-5, with D hard to call. The CDR3 has 15 residues. V lost 1 base to trimming and J lost 5 bases, with 12 bases between them. In germline, CDR1 is SGHVS, CDR2 FQNEAQ. The CDR3 loop reads CASSLVDGLHQPQHF. The CDR3 DNA sequence: TGTGCCAGCAGCTTAGTGGACGGCTTACATCAGCCCCAGCATTTT.

The CDR3 is CASSLTGGTDTQYF. CDR3 bases: TGTGCCAGCAGCTTGACAGGGGGCACAGATACGCAGTATTTT. This chain joins TRBV2 and TRBJ2-3; 8 positions agree with TRBD1. This CDR3 has 14 amino acids. Germline lookup yields CDR1 SNHLY and CDR2 FYNNEI. After removal of 6 bases from V and 1 base from J, the junction contained 3 bases not matched to a gene.

The CDR3: CASSGGLTNTEAFF. Written as DNA, the CDR3 is TGTGCCAGCAGCGGCGGACTGACGAACACTGAAGCTTTCTTT. The rearrangement joins TRBV7-2 to TRBJ1-1; D is uncertain. Germline CDR1 reads SGHTA; CDR2 reads FQGNSA. This CDR3 contains 14 residues. Trimming stripped 5 bases from V and 1 base from J, with 11 bases between. The full variable domain, in which reference TRBV7-2 and TRBJ1-1 provide the parts outside the CDR3, is GAGVSQSPSNKVTEKGKDVELRCDPISGHTALYWYRQSLGQGLEFLIYFQGNSAPDKSGLPSDRFSAERTGGSVSTLTIQRTQQEDSAVYLCASSGGLTNTEAFFGQGTRLTVV.

This clone was counted between two and nine times. The chain joins TRBV5-4 to TRBJ2-3; 13 bases match TRBD2. This CDR3 contains 16 residues. Trimming took 4 bases from V and 5 from J; bases not matched to a gene: 7. CDR1 and CDR2 (germline): SGHNT, YYREEE (reference sequence). The CDR3 nucleotides read TGTGCCAGCAGCACTACTAGCGGGGGGGAAGTAGATACGCAGTATTTT. Protein product: CASSTTSGGEVDTQYF.

The J gene is TRBJ1-1, the V gene TRBV18; TRBD1 matches 8 bases. Germline CDR1 and CDR2: KGHSH and LQKENI. The CDR3 totals 14 residues. Trimming removed 6 bases from V and 1 base from J; junction bases left unmatched: 4. The CDR3 reads CASSFGQGNTEAFF. The CDR3 bases are TGTGCCAGCTCCTTTGGACAGGGGAACACTGAAGCTTTCTTT.

The V and J genes are TRBV20-1 and TRBJ2-5; D might be TRBD2 (6 bases). This CDR3 is 11 amino acids long. CDR1 and CDR2 from the germline V gene are DFQATT and SNEGSKA (reference sequence). V was cut by 6 bases and J by 7 bases, with 12 bases left in between. The CDR3, as DNA: TGCAGTGCCGGGGACTGGGGGACCCAGTACTTC. This sequence encodes CSAGDWGTQYF.

This clone has at least ten counts. V usage is TRBV28 and J usage is TRBJ2-7; possibly TRBD1 for D (6 bases). V shed 8 bases and J shed 3 bases, with 17 bases lying between them. The CDR3 spans 14 residues. Germline CDR1 MDHEN, CDR2 SYDVKM. CDR3 in DNA: TGTGCCAGCGGTGCACCGGGACAACTCTACGAGCAGTACTTC. Its protein product is CASGAPGQLYEQYF.

The genes are TRBV9 and TRBJ1-2; TRBD1 aligns across 9 bases. The trim removed 2 bases at V and 12 bases at J, leaving 8 bases unmatched. The CDR3 spans 13 residues. Per the germline V gene, CDR1 is SGDLS and CDR2 is YYNGEE. The CDR3 DNA is TGTGCCAGCAGCGTCCCGGGACAGGGAGCACACACCTTC. Translating it yields CASSVPGQGAHTF. Together with reference TRBV9 and TRBJ1-2, the CDR3 gives the full variable domain: DSGVTQTPKHLITATGQRVTLRCSPRSGDLSVYWYQQSLDQGLQFLIQYYNGEERAKGNILERFSAQQFPDLHSELNLSSLELGDSALYFCASSVPGQGAHTFGSGTRLTVV.

This chain links TRBV6-5 with TRBJ1-6, with D unclear. The CDR3 totals 14 residues. Germline values: CDR1 MNHEY, CDR2 SVGAGI. Trimming cost V 0 bases and J 10 bases, with 10 bases left between them. The CDR3 nucleotides are TGTGCCAGCAGTTACTCTCCAGGCCGGTCACCCCTCCACTTT. Its protein is CASSYSPGRSPLHF.

On this clone: Other DNA sequences in the same sample also yield this CDR3. The rearrangement joins TRBV6-2 or TRBV6-3 to TRBJ1-3; D gene uncertain. The V and J ends lost 0 bases and 1 base respectively, with 7 bases between them. This CDR3 contains 15 residues. CDR1 is MNHEY and CDR2 is SVGEGT in the germline V gene. CDR3 residues: CASSYSTGSGNTIYF. DNA of the CDR3: TGTGCCAGCAGTTACTCGACGGGATCTGGAAACACCATATATTTT.

The genes are TRBV5-4 and TRBJ2-2; D not certain. The germline V gene has CDR1 SGHNT and CDR2 YYREEE (reference sequence). This CDR3 spans 13 amino acids. Trimming pared 4 bases from V and 0 bases from J, leaving 4 bases between. CDR3 nucleotides: TGTGCCAGCAGCGAAGCGAACACCGGGGAGCTGTTTTTT. Translating gives CASSEANTGELFF.

The V call is TRBV9, the J call TRBJ2-7; D remains ambiguous. The CDR3 contains 14 residues. Germline CDR1 SGDLS, CDR2 YYNGEE. Trimming shortened V by 0 bases and J by 4 bases, and 11 bases separated the two germline ends. CDR3 sequence reads: CASSVGHGWYEQYF. The CDR3, as DNA: TGTGCCAGCAGCGTAGGTCACGGGTGGTACGAGCAGTACTTC.

The chain is built from TRBV6-2 or TRBV6-3 and TRBJ1-1; TRBD1 agrees at 7 bases. This CDR3 region has 15 residues. CDR1 is MNHEY and CDR2 is SVGEGT in the germline V gene. After removal of 4 bases from V and 6 bases from J, the junction contained 11 bases not matched to a gene. CDR3 amino acids: CASSSATGQISEAFF. In DNA, the CDR3 is TGTGCCAGCAGTTCCGCTACGGGACAGATATCTGAAGCTTTCTTT.

The rearrangement uses TRBV7-9 and TRBJ1-3, with D perhaps matching TRBD1 (6 bases). Germline values: CDR1 SEHNR, CDR2 FQNEAQ (reference sequence). V was cut by 10 bases and J by 2 bases, with 12 bases left in between. The CDR3 covers 13 residues. DNA for the CDR3: TGTGCCACCCGGGACAAGGCTGGAAACACCATATATTTT. It is translated as CATRDKAGNTIYF.

The chain combines TRBV3-1 (or the pseudogene TRBV3-2) with TRBJ2-7, with unresolved D. The ends were cut back, 1 base at V and 3 bases at J, with 13 bases in the middle. CDR1 is LGHDT, CDR2 YNNKEL, per germline (reference sequence). There are 15 residues in the CDR3. This chain's CDR3 is CASSQALTSGYEQYF. CDR3 coding DNA: TGTGCCAGCAGCCAAGCGCTGACGTCCGGCTACGAGCAGTACTTC.

V gene TRBV5-4 combines with J gene TRBJ2-5, with D unclear. V was pared by 1 base and J by 2 bases, with 6 bases between. Germline lookup yields CDR1 SGHNT and CDR2 YYREEE (reference sequence). The CDR3 has 13 residues. The CDR3 loop reads CASSLSSQETQYF. For the CDR3, the DNA is TGTGCCAGCAGCTTGTCCAGTCAAGAGACCCAGTACTTC.

This chain connects TRBV30 to TRBJ2-7, with a tentative D call TRBD2 (5 bases). V lost 3 bases, J lost 0 bases, and 15 bases lay in between. Per the germline V gene, CDR1 is GTSNPN and CDR2 is SVGIG (reference sequence). The CDR3 is 15 amino acids. This CDR3 is CAWRYTGRSSYEQYF. CDR3 nucleotide sequence: TGTGCCTGGAGGTACACGGGAAGGAGCTCCTACGAGCAGTACTTC.

This chain uses TRBV15 with TRBJ2-7; D may be TRBD1 or TRBD2 (5 bases each). Germline CDR1 is LNHNV and CDR2 is YYDKDF (reference sequence). The CDR3 spans 15 residues. V was shortened by 5 bases and J by 8 bases, with 22 bases between the two germline ends. CDR3 DNA sequence: TGTGCCACCAGCCGAGGGACGGGGCCACGTGCTCAGCAGTACTTC. Translating gives CATSRGTGPRAQQYF.

The gene calls are TRBV28 and TRBJ1-5, with 7 bases lining up with TRBD1. The CDR3 extends over 13 amino acids. The junction had 7 bases not matched to a gene; V was cut back by 7 bases and J by 7 bases. Germline CDR1 reads MDHEN; CDR2 reads SYDVKM. CDR3: CASIVPGQQPQHF. The CDR3 DNA is TGTGCCAGCATCGTCCCGGGACAGCAGCCCCAGCATTTT.

This sequence joins TRBV4-1 and TRBJ2-1; D is unresolved. Per the germline V gene, CDR1 is MGHRA and CDR2 is YSYEKL. The CDR3 spans 14 residues. V gave up 1 base and J gave up 10 bases, with 14 bases separating them. The CDR3 region has the DNA TGCGCCAGCAGCCAAGGAAGCTCGGCTACGGAGCAGTTCTTC. Its protein is CASSQGSSATEQFF.

J is TRBJ1-1 and V is TRBV7-9; 9 nucleotides match TRBD1. Per germline, CDR1 SEHNR and CDR2 FQNEAQ (reference sequence). The CDR3 has 14 residues. Trimming removed 5 bases from V and 4 bases from J; junction bases left unmatched: 5. The CDR3: CASSRTGVTTEAFF. CDR3 DNA sequence: TGTGCCAGCAGCCGGACAGGGGTTACCACTGAAGCTTTCTTT.

The chain uses TRBV28 and TRBJ1-2; weak D call: TRBD1 (5 bases). Trimming cost V 6 bases and J 4 bases, with 18 bases left between them. This CDR3 is 15 amino acids long. Germline CDR1 is MDHEN and CDR2 is SYDVKM. The CDR3 DNA reads TGTGCCAGCAGGCCCCCTGGGGGAACCCTCTATGGCTACACCTTC. This translates into CASRPPGGTLYGYTF.

The V call is TRBV5-4, the J call TRBJ1-3; the D is unclear. CDR1 is SGHNT and CDR2 is YYREEE in the germline V gene (reference sequence). V dropped 1 base and J dropped 4 bases, with 9 bases sitting between them. This CDR3 region has 14 residues. This CDR3 reads CASSLYGVGNTIYF. The DNA for the CDR3 is TGTGCCAGCAGCTTGTACGGGGTAGGAAACACCATATATTTT.

The rearrangement links TRBV7-2 to TRBJ1-2; 9 positions match TRBD1. The V gene end was trimmed by 7 bases and the J gene end by 8 bases; junction bases not matched to a gene: 8. Germline CDR1 SGHTA, CDR2 FQGNSA. The CDR3 covers 13 residues. CDR3 DNA: TGTGCCAGCAACCCGGACAGGGGTGGAGGCTACACCTTC. The encoded protein is CASNPDRGGGYTF. The variable domain in full, with the rest retrieved from reference TRBV7-2 and TRBJ1-2, is GAGVSQSPSNKVTEKGKDVELRCDPISGHTALYWYRQSLGQGLEFLIYFQGNSAPDKSGLPSDRFSAERTGGSVSTLTIQRTQQEDSAVYLCASNPDRGGGYTFGSGTRLTVV.

V and J are TRBV19 and TRBJ2-3; 10 bases agree with TRBD2. Germline loops: CDR1 LNHDA, CDR2 SQIVND (reference sequence). J lost 0 bases, V lost 5 bases, and 2 bases had no gene match. This CDR3 has 15 amino acids. CDR3 in DNA: TGTGCCAGTAGTTCAGCGGGGGGGAGCACAGATACGCAGTATTTT. This encodes CASSSAGGSTDTQYF.

J is TRBJ1-5 and V is TRBV27; 8 nucleotides agree with TRBD1. CDR1 is MNHEY and CDR2 is SMNVEV in the germline V gene (reference sequence). The CDR3 length is 15 residues. J was trimmed by 6 bases and V by 6 bases; bases with no gene match: 10. The CDR3, as DNA: TGTGCCAGCAGACTGACAGGGGAGGATAGTCAGCCCCAGCATTTT. Protein product: CASRLTGEDSQPQHF.

The chain employs TRBV19 and TRBJ1-6; no firm D call. The CDR3 length is 15 residues. With 7 bases removed from V and 0 bases from J, the gap between germline ends came to 10 bases. The germline gives CDR1 LNHDA, CDR2 SQIVND (reference sequence). The DNA for the CDR3 is TGTGCCAGTACCGGGGATCTCTCCTATAATTCACCCCTCCACTTT. Translating it yields CASTGDLSYNSPLHF.

This chain joins TRBV11-2 and TRBJ2-5, with D uncertain. V was shortened by 0 bases and J by 5 bases, with 10 bases between the two germline ends. This CDR3 region has 14 residues. The germline V gene has CDR1 SGHAT and CDR2 FQNNGV. CDR3 protein: CASSLEASSETQYF. The DNA of the CDR3 is TGTGCCAGCAGCTTAGAAGCTAGTTCTGAGACCCAGTACTTC.

The chain has TRBV7-6 and TRBJ2-5; D is unresolved. Trimming stripped 1 base from V and 1 base from J, with 4 bases between. The CDR3 is 13 amino acids. Germline CDR1 reads SGHVS; CDR2 reads FNYEAQ. In DNA, the CDR3 is TGTGCCAGCAGCTTAGGGAGCCAAGAGACCCAGTACTTC. Protein sequence: CASSLGSQETQYF. Full variable domain (rest looked up from reference TRBV7-6 and TRBJ2-5): GAGVSQSPRYKVTKRGQDVALRCDPISGHVSLYWYRQALGQGPEFLTYFNYEAQQDKSGLPNDRFSAERPEGSISTLTIQRTEQRDSAMYRCASSLGSQETQYFGPGTRLLVL.